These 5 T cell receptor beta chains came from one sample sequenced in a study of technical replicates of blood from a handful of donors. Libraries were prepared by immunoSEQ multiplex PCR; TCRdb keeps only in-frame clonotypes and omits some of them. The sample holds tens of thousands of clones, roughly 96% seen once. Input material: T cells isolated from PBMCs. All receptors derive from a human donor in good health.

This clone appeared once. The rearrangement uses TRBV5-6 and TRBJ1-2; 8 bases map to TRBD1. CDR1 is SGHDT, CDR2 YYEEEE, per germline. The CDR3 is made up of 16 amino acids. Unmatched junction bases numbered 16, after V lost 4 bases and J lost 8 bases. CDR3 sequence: CASSRRDRILFEGYTF. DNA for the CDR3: TGTGCCAGCAGCCGAAGGGACAGGATTTTATTCGAAGGCTACACCTTC.

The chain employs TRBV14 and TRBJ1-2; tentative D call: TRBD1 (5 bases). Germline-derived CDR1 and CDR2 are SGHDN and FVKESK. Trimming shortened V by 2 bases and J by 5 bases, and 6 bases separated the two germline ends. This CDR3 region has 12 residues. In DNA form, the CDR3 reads TGTGCCAGCAGCCAACAGGGATATGGCTACACCTTC. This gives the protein CASSQQGYGYTF.

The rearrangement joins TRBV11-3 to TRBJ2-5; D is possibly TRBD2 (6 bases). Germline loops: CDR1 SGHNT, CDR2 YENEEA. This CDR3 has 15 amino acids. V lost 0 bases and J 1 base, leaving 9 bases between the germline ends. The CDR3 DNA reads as TGTGCCAGCAGCTTAGACATTAGCGGCCAAGAGACCCAGTACTTC. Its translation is CASSLDISGQETQYF.

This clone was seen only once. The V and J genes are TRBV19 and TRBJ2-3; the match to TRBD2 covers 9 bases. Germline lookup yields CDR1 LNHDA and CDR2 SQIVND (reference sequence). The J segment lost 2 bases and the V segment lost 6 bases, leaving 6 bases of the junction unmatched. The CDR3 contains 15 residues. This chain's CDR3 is CASRASGALTDTQYF. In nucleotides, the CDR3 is TGTGCCAGTAGGGCTAGCGGGGCCCTCACAGATACGCAGTATTTT.

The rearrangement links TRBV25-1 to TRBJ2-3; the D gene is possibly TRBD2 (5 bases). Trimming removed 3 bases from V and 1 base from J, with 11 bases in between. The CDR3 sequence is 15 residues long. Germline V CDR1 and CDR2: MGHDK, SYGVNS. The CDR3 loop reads CASSDPWRGTDTQYF. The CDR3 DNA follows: TGTGCCAGCAGTGATCCATGGCGGGGCACAGATACGCAGTATTTT.